The clone carrying this T cell receptor (beta chain) was seen only once. The source of the sample is a study of T cell responses to AZD1222 COVID-19 vaccine. Data came from immunoSEQ multiplex PCR; TCRdb stores just in-frame clones and leaves some out. This sample has around 100,000 clones; about 86% occur once, and the top ten carry about 1.4%. This receptor was identified in an adult in good health. Sample: peripheral blood, taken on day 0 of AZD1222 vaccination.

CDR3 sequence (DNA): TGTGCCAGCAACTGGGCAGGGGAGGTCGCCACTGAAGCTTTCTTT. It specifies CASNWAGEVATEAFF. V gene TRBV7-2 combines with J gene TRBJ1-1, with D possibly TRBD1 on 6 matching bases. CDR1 and CDR2 (germline): SGHTA, FQGNSA. Trimming pared 7 bases from V and 4 bases from J, leaving 19 bases between. The CDR3 is 15 residues long. Combining the CDR3 with reference TRBV7-2 and TRBJ1-1 gives the whole variable domain GAGVSQSPSNKVTEKGKDVELRCDPISGHTALYWYRQSLGQGLEFLIYFQGNSAPDKSGLPSDRFSAERTGGSVSTLTIQRTQQEDSAVYLCASNWAGEVATEAFFGQGTRLTVV.